Following are 32 T cell receptor beta chains from one sample sequenced in a study of early T cells in non-severe SARS-CoV-2 infection. TCRdb called the 5' RACE reads again in MiXCR, with one record for every CDR3 protein. The sample carries 45,000 to 75,000 distinct CDR3 sequences, roughly 13% recorded once. The sample consisted of whole blood. These receptors all stem from an adult who was a healthcare worker with PCR-confirmed SARS-CoV-2 infection or an uninfected control (not recorded which).

This clonotype appeared many times. The chain recombines TRBV27 with TRBJ2-7, with D perhaps TRBD1 (6 bases). The CDR3 totals 14 residues. Germline CDR1 MNHEY, CDR2 SMNVEV (reference sequence). Trimming pared 5 bases from V and 5 bases from J, leaving 16 bases between. The CDR3 reads CASSLMTGIHEQYF. CDR3 DNA: TGTGCCAGCAGTCTAATGACAGGTATCCACGAGCAGTACTTC.

V gene TRBV20-1 combines with J gene TRBJ1-1; no reliable D call. The CDR3 has 15 residues. CDR1 is DFQATT, CDR2 SNEGSKA, per germline (reference sequence). The germline V and J ends were trimmed by 2 bases and 0 bases, with 13 bases remaining between them. This CDR3 is CSARLGLWLNTEAFF. CDR3 nucleotide sequence: TGCAGTGCTAGACTGGGTCTTTGGTTGAACACTGAAGCTTTCTTT.

This clonotype occurred a few times. The CDR3 spells CASIRAPSSYNEQFF. DNA of the CDR3: TGTGCCAGCATTAGAGCCCCGAGCTCCTACAATGAGCAGTTCTTC. V gene TRBV2 combines with J gene TRBJ2-1; no clear D gene. The germline CDR1 and CDR2 sequences are SNHLY and FYNNEI. CDR3 length equals 15 residues. V lost 7 bases to trimming and J lost 0 bases, with 13 bases between them.

This clonotype was found many times. The genes are TRBV7-2 and TRBJ2-7; perhaps TRBD2 as D (5 bases). V lost 3 bases, J lost 3 bases, and 12 bases lay in between. This CDR3 region has 14 residues. CDR1 and CDR2 from the germline V gene are SGHTA and FQGNSA. DNA for the CDR3: TGTGCCAGCAGCTTTTACAGCGGTGACTACGAGCAGTACTTC. This sequence encodes CASSFYSGDYEQYF. The variable domain in full, with the rest retrieved from reference TRBV7-2 and TRBJ2-7, is GAGVSQSPSNKVTEKGKDVELRCDPISGHTALYWYRQSLGQGLEFLIYFQGNSAPDKSGLPSDRFSAERTGGSVSTLTIQRTQQEDSAVYLCASSFYSGDYEQYFGPGTRLTVT.

This clonotype was seen only a few times. The chain links TRBV11-2 to TRBJ1-1; D is perhaps TRBD1 (6 bases). This CDR3 spans 13 amino acids. CDR1 is SGHAT and CDR2 is FQNNGV in the germline V gene. V gave up 5 bases and J gave up 9 bases, with 16 bases separating them. CDR3 protein: CASSVTGTTKAFF. The DNA of the CDR3 is TGTGCCAGCAGCGTGACTGGGACAACCAAAGCTTTCTTT. The complete variable domain, with remaining parts taken from reference TRBV11-2 and TRBJ1-1, reads EAGVAQSPRYKIIEKRQSVAFWCNPISGHATLYWYQQILGQGPKLLIQFQNNGVVDDSQLPKDRFSAERLKGVDSTLKIQPAKLEDSAVYLCASSVTGTTKAFFGQGTRLTVV.

This clonotype has at least ten counts. The chain has TRBV5-5 and TRBJ2-3; D call uncertain. Trimming stripped 6 bases from V and 8 bases from J, with 19 bases between. From germline, CDR1 is SGHKS and CDR2 YYEKEE (reference sequence). This CDR3 spans 14 amino acids. CDR3 loop: CASTSLEAPGTQYF. The CDR3, as DNA: TGTGCCAGCACGTCCCTCGAAGCACCCGGTACGCAGTATTTT.

V gene TRBV20-1 combines with J gene TRBJ1-6; D unclear. CDR3 size: 11 residues. V was clipped by 0 bases and J by 14 bases, with 8 bases between them. Germline V gives CDR1 DFQATT, CDR2 SNEGSKA (reference sequence). CDR3 sequence (DNA): TGCAGTGCTAGAGATGCCATTTCCCTCCACTTT. Protein: CSARDAISLHF.

J is TRBJ1-2 and V is TRBV4-3; D is uncertain. This CDR3 has 15 residues. Germline values: CDR1 LGHNA, CDR2 YSLEER. The V end lost 1 base, the J end lost 7 bases, and 16 bases lay between the germline ends. The CDR3 loop reads CASSQVVAAGSGYTF. CDR3 nucleotides: TGCGCCAGCAGCCAAGTTGTGGCAGCGGGGAGTGGCTACACCTTC.

The chain carries TRBV2 and TRBJ2-2, with D unresolved. The V gene's germline CDR1 is SNHLY and CDR2 FYNNEI. The V and J ends lost 6 bases and 1 base respectively, with 21 bases between them. The CDR3 length is 18 residues. The CDR3 coding sequence is TGTGCCAGCAGCACAGTGGGTTCAGCCCCCGGGAACACCGGGGAGCTGTTTTTT. Translating it yields CASSTVGSAPGNTGELFF.

A few counts support this clonotype. The chain is built from TRBV7-6 and TRBJ1-4, with D hard to call. The CDR3 loop spans 15 amino acids. The germline V gene has CDR1 SGHVS and CDR2 FNYEAQ. Trimming stripped 8 bases from V and 4 bases from J, with 17 bases between. The CDR3 protein is CASRSRPEGNEKLFF. Here the CDR3 DNA reads TGTGCCAGCCGATCCAGACCGGAGGGTAATGAAAAACTGTTTTTT.

The chain joins TRBV5-4 to TRBJ2-2, with 8 nucleotides matching TRBD1. J was trimmed by 1 base and V by 3 bases; bases with no gene match: 2. This CDR3 is built from 15 residues. The germline V gene has CDR1 SGHNT and CDR2 YYREEE (reference sequence). CDR3 sequence reads: CASSYDRGNTGELFF. CDR3 nucleotides: TGTGCCAGCAGCTACGACAGGGGGAACACCGGGGAGCTGTTTTTT. The entire variable domain, with the rest obtained from reference TRBV5-4 and TRBJ2-2, is as follows: ETGVTQSPTHLIKTRGQQVTLRCSSQSGHNTVSWYQQALGQGPQFIFQYYREEENGRGNFPPRFSGLQFPNYSSELNVNALELDDSALYLCASSYDRGNTGELFFGEGSRLTVL.

This clonotype was found many times. The chain links TRBV6-5 to TRBJ2-3, with 7 bases lining up with TRBD2. The CDR3 runs 15 residues. V shed 0 bases and J 2 bases; nucleotides not matched to a gene: 2. Germline V gives CDR1 MNHEY, CDR2 SVGAGI. CDR3 protein: CASSYSREFTDTQYF. For the CDR3, the DNA is TGTGCCAGCAGTTACTCGCGGGAGTTCACAGATACGCAGTATTTT.

The rearrangement uses TRBV2 and TRBJ1-1; D is undetermined. Looked up from germline, CDR1 is SNHLY and CDR2 is FYNNEI. The germline V and J ends were trimmed by 8 bases and 4 bases, with 17 bases remaining between them. This CDR3 has 14 residues. The CDR3, as DNA: TGTGCCAGCGAAAGGTTACAGTCTGGCACTGAAGCTTTCTTT. Translation gives CASERLQSGTEAFF.

This chain links TRBV20-1 with TRBJ2-3; D is undetermined. The CDR3 loop spans 10 amino acids. In germline, CDR1 is DFQATT, CDR2 SNEGSKA (reference sequence). Trimming removed 8 bases at V and 6 bases at J, with 9 bases between. CDR3 nucleotides: TGCAGTTCTTTAGGTGATACGCAGTATTTT. Encoded protein: CSSLGDTQYF.

This clonotype appeared a few times. This chain uses TRBV9 with TRBJ1-1; 7 bases fit TRBD1. The CDR3 runs 14 residues. CDR1 and CDR2 from the germline V gene are SGDLS and YYNGEE. V lost 4 bases to trimming and J lost 4 bases; unmatched junction nucleotides: 7. CDR3 sequence: CASSTWTGSTEAFF. DNA for the CDR3: TGTGCCAGCAGCACCTGGACAGGTAGCACTGAAGCTTTCTTT.

This clonotype was counted at least ten times. The chain joins TRBV6-5 to TRBJ2-3; D might be TRBD1 (6 bases). The V end lost 10 bases, the J end lost 0 bases, and 17 bases lay between the germline ends. CDR3 length equals 15 residues. The germline V gene has CDR1 MNHEY and CDR2 SVGAGI. This CDR3 reads CATRGPRTSTDTQYF. As DNA, the CDR3 is TGTGCCACCAGGGGCCCCCGGACGAGCACAGATACGCAGTATTTT.

This clonotype was detected many times. The genes are TRBV6-2 or TRBV6-3 and TRBJ1-5; TRBD1 matches at 9 bases. The CDR3 contains 17 residues. Losses at the gene ends were 2 bases for V and 2 bases for J; bases not matched to a gene: 7. In germline, CDR1 is MNHEY, CDR2 SVGEGT. CDR3 region: CASSYQGQGRGNQPQHF. CDR3 DNA: TGTGCCAGCAGTTACCAGGGACAGGGTCGGGGCAATCAGCCCCAGCATTTT.

Relative to its sample, this clonotype is medium-sized. This rearrangement joins TRBV7-6 to TRBJ2-1; the D is unclear. With 2 bases removed from V and 7 bases from J, the gap between germline ends came to 15 bases. The CDR3 is 15 residues long. Per germline, CDR1 SGHVS and CDR2 FNYEAQ. DNA for the CDR3: TGTGCCAGCAGCTTATCCCCTTCGCCCGTTAATGAGCAGTTCTTC. It is translated as CASSLSPSPVNEQFF. Full variable domain (missing parts from reference TRBV7-6 and TRBJ2-1): GAGVSQSPRYKVTKRGQDVALRCDPISGHVSLYWYRQALGQGPEFLTYFNYEAQQDKSGLPNDRFSAERPEGSISTLTIQRTEQRDSAMYRCASSLSPSPVNEQFFGPGTRLTVL.

The chain couples TRBV4-3 to TRBJ2-2; 12 bases fit TRBD2. V trimming: 4 bases; J trimming: 5 bases; junction bases outside the gene matches: 14. The CDR3 runs to 19 residues. Germline CDR1 is LGHNA and CDR2 is YSLEER. The CDR3 loop reads CASSRRLAGESPATGELFF. The CDR3 DNA reads TGCGCCAGCAGCCGGAGACTAGCGGGGGAATCACCTGCGACCGGGGAGCTGTTTTTT.

The chain joins TRBV11-2 to TRBJ2-2; 7 bases align to TRBD1. CDR3 size: 20 residues. Germline assignment: CDR1 SGHAT and CDR2 FQNNGV. Trimming at V came to 2 bases and at J to 6 bases, leaving 21 bases not matched to a gene. The CDR3 sequence is CASSLFWVPPLRTGSGELFF. As DNA, the CDR3 is TGTGCCAGCAGCTTATTCTGGGTACCACCGCTCAGGACAGGATCCGGGGAGCTGTTTTTT. The complete variable domain, with remaining parts taken from reference TRBV11-2 and TRBJ2-2, reads EAGVAQSPRYKIIEKRQSVAFWCNPISGHATLYWYQQILGQGPKLLIQFQNNGVVDDSQLPKDRFSAERLKGVDSTLKIQPAKLEDSAVYLCASSLFWVPPLRTGSGELFFGEGSRLTVL.

The table lists this clonotype with many counts. This chain links TRBV6-2 or TRBV6-3 with TRBJ2-1, with TRBD2 matching 7 bases. The trim removed 0 bases at V and 7 bases at J, leaving 6 bases unmatched. The CDR3 loop spans 15 amino acids. Germline CDR1 MNHEY, CDR2 SVGEGT. The CDR3 here is CASSYSGGSVNEQFF. The CDR3 DNA sequence: TGTGCCAGCAGTTACTCGGGCGGGAGTGTTAATGAGCAGTTCTTC.

This clonotype has only a few counts. The rearrangement uses TRBV6-6 and TRBJ2-3; D gene unclear. Germline V CDR1 and CDR2: MNHNY, SVGAGI (reference sequence). The V and J ends lost 4 bases and 4 bases respectively, with 15 bases between them. The CDR3 runs 15 residues. The DNA of the CDR3 is TGTGCCAGCAGTTTCATTGCTGGTCCAGCAGATACGCAGTATTTT. Translating it yields CASSFIAGPADTQYF.

Ten or more counts support this clonotype. The genes are TRBV2 and TRBJ2-3, with TRBD2 matching over 7 bases. Germline V gives CDR1 SNHLY, CDR2 FYNNEI. This CDR3 contains 15 residues. The V segment lost 5 bases and the J segment 3 bases; nucleotides outside the gene matches: 8. The CDR3 loop is CASSTNGLVTDTQYF. DNA of the CDR3: TGTGCCAGCAGTACAAACGGACTAGTAACAGATACGCAGTATTTT.

This clonotype has only one observation. V gene TRBV19 combines with J gene TRBJ2-1; possible D gene TRBD1, 5 bases. Germline V gene sequence: CDR1 LNHDA, CDR2 SQIVND (reference sequence). The CDR3 runs 16 residues. The V end lost 7 bases, the J end lost 0 bases, and 16 bases lay between the germline ends. The CDR3 spells CASKESQGDSYNEQFF. DNA for the CDR3: TGTGCCAGTAAAGAATCCCAAGGGGACTCCTACAATGAGCAGTTCTTC.

This clonotype showed up many times. V usage is TRBV7-6 and J usage is TRBJ2-7; D remains ambiguous. The V gene's germline CDR1 is SGHVS and CDR2 FNYEAQ. The CDR3 contains 11 residues. Trimming left V 8 bases short and J 3 bases short, with 8 bases between. The CDR3 loop reads CASGVGYEQYF. The CDR3 DNA reads as TGTGCCAGCGGCGTAGGCTACGAGCAGTACTTC.

This clonotype was recorded many times. V is TRBV29-1 and J is TRBJ2-2; D assignment may be TRBD1 or TRBD2 (5 bases each). Germline values: CDR1 SQVTM, CDR2 ANQGSEA. The CDR3 length is 15 residues. Trimming removed 6 bases from V and 7 bases from J, with 21 bases in between. The CDR3 is CSVLATGNTGGELFF. For the CDR3, the DNA is TGCAGCGTCCTAGCCACCGGGAACACAGGCGGGGAGCTGTTTTTT.

This rearrangement joins TRBV10-3 to TRBJ2-7; TRBD1 aligns across 10 bases. Germline V lookup: CDR1 ENHRY, CDR2 SYGVKD. V shed 0 bases and J 2 bases; nucleotides not matched to a gene: 1. The CDR3 loop spans 15 amino acids. CDR3 protein: CAISESGTGAYEQYF. Written as DNA, the CDR3 is TGTGCCATCAGTGAGTCCGGGACAGGGGCCTACGAGCAGTACTTC.

The chain combines TRBV29-1 with TRBJ2-5, with a possible D match to TRBD2 (5 bases). Germline V gene sequence: CDR1 SQVTM, CDR2 ANQGSEA. CDR3 length equals 13 residues. V was trimmed by 8 bases and J by 5 bases, leaving 18 bases between them. CDR3 coding DNA: TGCAGCTCCGATGTTCCGGGCGGGGAGACCCAGTACTTC. Its translation: CSSDVPGGETQYF.

The chain carries TRBV11-1 and TRBJ2-1; 10 bases align to TRBD2. The CDR3 is made up of 16 amino acids. Germline V lookup: CDR1 SGHAT, CDR2 FQDESV (reference sequence). After removal of 5 bases from V and 4 bases from J, the junction contained 8 bases not matched to a gene. CDR3 in DNA: TGTGCCAGCAGCCCTACCGGGACTAGCGATTACAATGAGCAGTTCTTC. Translation: CASSPTGTSDYNEQFF.

This clonotype was observed a handful of times. This sequence joins TRBV6-6 and TRBJ1-1; D gene unclear. V shed 6 bases and J shed 1 base, with 15 bases lying between them. Germline lookup yields CDR1 MNHNY and CDR2 SVGAGI (reference sequence). This CDR3 is 15 amino acids long. CDR3 sequence: CASRDTRRANTEAFF. CDR3 bases: TGTGCCAGCAGAGATACAAGAAGGGCGAACACTGAAGCTTTCTTT.

The genes are TRBV30 and TRBJ1-1, with a possible D match to TRBD1 (5 bases). Trimming shortened V by 2 bases and J by 6 bases, and 10 bases separated the two germline ends. The CDR3 totals 12 residues. Germline CDR1 reads GTSNPN; CDR2 reads SVGIG (reference sequence). The CDR3 DNA follows: TGTGCCTGGAGTCTTTGGGGGTCTGAAGCTTTCTTT. Its protein product is CAWSLWGSEAFF.

This clonotype was detected a few times. This chain connects TRBV7-8 to TRBJ2-1, with 13 bases aligning to TRBD2. CDR1 and CDR2 (germline): SGHVS, FQNEAQ. The CDR3 is 13 amino acids. Trimming took 5 bases from V and 15 from J; bases not matched to a gene: 7. In nucleotides, the CDR3 is TGTGCCAGCAGCCGCGGACTAGCGGGAGTTTGGTTCTTC. This sequence encodes CASSRGLAGVWFF.